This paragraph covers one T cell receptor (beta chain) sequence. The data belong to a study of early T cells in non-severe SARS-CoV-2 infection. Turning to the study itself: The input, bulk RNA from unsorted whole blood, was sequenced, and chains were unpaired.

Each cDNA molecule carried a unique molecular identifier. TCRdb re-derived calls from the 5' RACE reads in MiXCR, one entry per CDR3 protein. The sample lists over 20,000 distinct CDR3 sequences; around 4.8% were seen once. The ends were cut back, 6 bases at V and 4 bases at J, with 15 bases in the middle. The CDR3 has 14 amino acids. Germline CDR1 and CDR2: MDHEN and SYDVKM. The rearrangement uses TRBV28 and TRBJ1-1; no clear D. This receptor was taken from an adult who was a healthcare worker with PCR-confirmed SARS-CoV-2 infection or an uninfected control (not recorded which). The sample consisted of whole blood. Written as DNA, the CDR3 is TGTGCCAGCAGCCTGGGTTGGTCGAGCACTGAAGCTTTCTTT. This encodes CASSLGWSSTEAFF.